The rows below give T cell receptor beta chains drawn from one sample of a study of blood T cell repertoires in COVID-19. Method: immunoSEQ multiplex PCR; TCRdb's copy keeps in-frame clones and lacks some. The sample lists about 220,000 clones; over 75% were seen once. The source material was PBMCs or T cells enriched from blood (not recorded which). All receptors derive from a woman in her sixties who had recovered from COVID-19. CDR3s leave out the opening cysteine and the closing phenylalanine or tryptophan.

v_gene: TRBV2; len: 11; CDR3aa: ASRGERVDEQF
v_gene: TRBV27; len: 13; CDR3aa: ASSTYQGAYNEQF
v_gene: TRBV4-3; len: 14; CDR3aa: ASSTAGVSGANVLT
v_gene: TRBV5-8; len: 12; CDR3aa: ASSLGTVWDTQY
v_gene: TRBV6-5; len: 12; CDR3aa: ASSYSDRSYGYT
v_gene: TRBV7-3; len: 12; CDR3aa: ASSLTPTSGEQF
v_gene: TRBV12-3/TRBV12-4; len: 9; CDR3aa: ACWSRGKLF
v_gene: TRBV18; len: 16; CDR3aa: ASSPYIRRGGPGNTIY
v_gene: TRBV7-6; len: 14; CDR3aa: ASSSNPTGVKAPLH
v_gene: TRBV11-3; len: 12; CDR3aa: ASSSYTGINEQF
v_gene: TRBV29-1; len: 14; CDR3aa: SVEADSGTSSYEQY
v_gene: TRBV18; len: 11; CDR3aa: ASSPRGSGELF
v_gene: TRBV6-6; len: 10; CDR3aa: ASRQGRSPLH
v_gene: TRBV29-1; len: 12; CDR3aa: SVSLAGVSDTQY
v_gene: TRBV15; len: 10; CDR3aa: ATSRRSGEQF
v_gene: TRBV5-1; len: 12; CDR3aa: ASTPRQNTGELF
v_gene: TRBV12-3/TRBV12-4; len: 11; CDR3aa: ASSRGQGEKLF
v_gene: TRBV5-1; len: 16; CDR3aa: ASSLAFDSLQANYGYT
v_gene: TRBV3-1/TRBV3-2; len: 12; CDR3aa: ASSRRLAGGEQY
v_gene: TRBV2; len: 12; CDR3aa: ASSEQGSGNTIY
v_gene: TRBV5-1; len: 12; CDR3aa: ASSPLAGGNEQY
v_gene: TRBV4-3; len: 13; CDR3aa: ASSQEAGGGQPQH
v_gene: TRBV7-8; len: 14; CDR3aa: ASSFQTRISTDTQY
v_gene: TRBV6-2/TRBV6-3; len: 13; CDR3aa: ASSLGQGGYNEQF
v_gene: TRBV5-5; len: 11; CDR3aa: ASSPRTGDGYT
v_gene: TRBV3-1/TRBV3-2; len: 13; CDR3aa: ASSPRDRGIDTQY
v_gene: TRBV2; len: 10; CDR3aa: ASSKGNSPLH
v_gene: TRBV5-6; len: 15; CDR3aa: ASSLRWLQGRNTEAF
v_gene: TRBV6-5; len: 14; CDR3aa: ASSYEGAPNTGELF
v_gene: TRBV5-6; len: 11; CDR3aa: ASRGTVSYGYT
v_gene: TRBV5-1; len: 15; CDR3aa: ASSLARDMFRTGELF
v_gene: TRBV12-3/TRBV12-4; len: 11; CDR3aa: ASGYNSNQPQH
v_gene: TRBV6-5; len: 12; CDR3aa: ASSYTGGRAEAF
v_gene: TRBV14; len: 14; CDR3aa: ATEGPGTGGNQPQH
v_gene: TRBV19; len: 11; CDR3aa: ASSLQGDTEAF
v_gene: TRBV5-1; len: 11; CDR3aa: ASSLEGRTEAF
v_gene: TRBV6-5; len: 12; CDR3aa: ASSQNRDWNGYT
v_gene: TRBV11-3; len: 12; CDR3aa: ASSSDRGRNEQF
v_gene: TRBV6-5; len: 10; CDR3aa: ASRDNGNTIY
v_gene: TRBV9; len: 14; CDR3aa: ASSVAGEGINYGYT
v_gene: TRBV5-1; len: 13; CDR3aa: ASSPEGTGLYEQY
v_gene: TRBV19; len: 12; CDR3aa: ASSTQGAVHGYT
v_gene: TRBV6-5; len: 12; CDR3aa: ASNFRGGFEKLF
v_gene: TRBV7-8; len: 13; CDR3aa: ASSLLGGNTGELF
v_gene: TRBV15; len: 14; CDR3aa: ATSRDLRRGNQPQH
v_gene: TRBV19; len: 13; CDR3aa: ASSLRARETNVLT
v_gene: TRBV5-6; len: 13; CDR3aa: ASSESGVSGNTIY
v_gene: TRBV7-2; len: 13; CDR3aa: ASSFGGYGGNTIY
v_gene: TRBV6-5; len: 11; CDR3aa: ASSSESNQPQH
v_gene: TRBV7-9; len: 13; CDR3aa: ASSSSREGGDTQY
v_gene: TRBV11-2; len: 11; CDR3aa: ASSPPGTGKAF
v_gene: TRBV5-4; len: 16; CDR3aa: ASSSRPGTGVGNTEAF
v_gene: TRBV5-1; len: 12; CDR3aa: ASSPYGSEGGYT